Ten or more counts support the clone carrying this T cell receptor beta chain. TCRdb called the 5' RACE reads again in MiXCR, with one record for every CDR3 protein. The table shows around 98,000 distinct CDR3 sequences, with 15% to 20% occurring only once. These data come from a study of spatial heterogeneity in lung cancer. Study-level background: Samples were obtained from some 70 donors, all untreated early-stage non-small cell lung cancer patients. PBMC samples from follow-up, when available, were sequenced at a median of roughly two years post-resection.

Indicated time point: blood at routine non-recurrence follow-up after resection. This TCR was recovered from a male donor with early-stage non-small cell lung cancer. Sequenced here: PBMCs, sampled at follow-up.

CDR3 amino acids: CSATQGPAQYF. The CDR3 DNA reads TGCAGTGCTACACAGGGCCCGGCGCAGTATTTT. This sequence joins TRBV20-1 and TRBJ2-3; tentative D call: TRBD1 (6 bases). The CDR3 has 11 amino acids. Trimming removed 4 bases from V and 10 bases from J, with 12 bases in between. CDR1 and CDR2 from the germline V gene are DFQATT and SNEGSKA (reference sequence).